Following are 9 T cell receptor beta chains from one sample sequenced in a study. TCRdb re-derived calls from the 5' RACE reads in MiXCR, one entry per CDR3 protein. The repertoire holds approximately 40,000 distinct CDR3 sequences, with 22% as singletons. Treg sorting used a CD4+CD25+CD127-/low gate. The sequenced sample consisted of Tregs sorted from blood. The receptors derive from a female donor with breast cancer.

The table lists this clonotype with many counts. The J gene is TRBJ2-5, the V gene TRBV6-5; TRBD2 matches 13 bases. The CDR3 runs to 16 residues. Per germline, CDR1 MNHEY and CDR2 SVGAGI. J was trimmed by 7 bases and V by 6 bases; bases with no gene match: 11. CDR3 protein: CASSPGTSGALATQYF. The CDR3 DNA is TGTGCCAGCAGCCCCGGGACTAGCGGGGCTTTGGCGACCCAGTACTTC.

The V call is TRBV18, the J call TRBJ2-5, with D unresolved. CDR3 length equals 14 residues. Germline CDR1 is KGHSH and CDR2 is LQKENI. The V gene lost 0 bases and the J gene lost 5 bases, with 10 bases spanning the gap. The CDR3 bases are TGTGCCAGCTCACCACCGAGTAAGGCGGAGACCCAGTACTTC. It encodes CASSPPSKAETQYF.

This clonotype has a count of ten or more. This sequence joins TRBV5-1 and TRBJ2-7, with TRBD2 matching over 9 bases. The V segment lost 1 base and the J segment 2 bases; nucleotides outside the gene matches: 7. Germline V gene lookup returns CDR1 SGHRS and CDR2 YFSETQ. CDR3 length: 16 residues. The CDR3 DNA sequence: TGCGCCAGCAGCTTGCTTAGCGGGGGCCAAACCTACGAGCAGTACTTC. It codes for CASSLLSGGQTYEQYF.

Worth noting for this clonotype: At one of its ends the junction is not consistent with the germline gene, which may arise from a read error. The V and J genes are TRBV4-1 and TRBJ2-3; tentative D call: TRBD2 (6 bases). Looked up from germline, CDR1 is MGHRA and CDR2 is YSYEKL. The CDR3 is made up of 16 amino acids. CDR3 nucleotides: TGCGCCAGCGGCCAAGAAGCGGGTCCTAGCACAGATACGCAGTATTTT. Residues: CASGQEAGPSTDTQYF.

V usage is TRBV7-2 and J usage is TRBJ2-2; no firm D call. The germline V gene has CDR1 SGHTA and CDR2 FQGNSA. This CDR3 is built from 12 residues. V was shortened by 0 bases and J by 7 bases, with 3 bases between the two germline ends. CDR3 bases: TGTGCCAGCAGCTTAGCAGGCGGGGAGCTGTTTTTT. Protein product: CASSLAGGELFF.

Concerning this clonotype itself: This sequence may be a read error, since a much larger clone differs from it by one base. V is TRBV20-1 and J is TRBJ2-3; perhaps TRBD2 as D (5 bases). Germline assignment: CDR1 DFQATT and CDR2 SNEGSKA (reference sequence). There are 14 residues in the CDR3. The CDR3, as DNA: TGCGGTGCTCCCCGCCTAGAGGAGGATGGTACGCAGTATTTT. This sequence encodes CGAPRLEEDGTQYF.

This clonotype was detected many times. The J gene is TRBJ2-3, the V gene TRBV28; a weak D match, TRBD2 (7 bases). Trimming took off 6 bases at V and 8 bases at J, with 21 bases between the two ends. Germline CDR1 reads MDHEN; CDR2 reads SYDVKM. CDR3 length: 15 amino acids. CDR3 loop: CASRPRGGPGRTQYF. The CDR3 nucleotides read TGTGCCAGCAGACCGAGGGGGGGCCCGGGGCGTACGCAGTATTTT.

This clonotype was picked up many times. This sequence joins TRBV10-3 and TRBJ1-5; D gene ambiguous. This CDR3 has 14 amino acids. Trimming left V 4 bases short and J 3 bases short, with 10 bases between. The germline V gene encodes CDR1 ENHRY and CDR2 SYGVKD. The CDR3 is CAISAADNNQPQHF. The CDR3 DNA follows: TGTGCCATCAGTGCGGCGGATAACAATCAGCCCCAGCATTTT.

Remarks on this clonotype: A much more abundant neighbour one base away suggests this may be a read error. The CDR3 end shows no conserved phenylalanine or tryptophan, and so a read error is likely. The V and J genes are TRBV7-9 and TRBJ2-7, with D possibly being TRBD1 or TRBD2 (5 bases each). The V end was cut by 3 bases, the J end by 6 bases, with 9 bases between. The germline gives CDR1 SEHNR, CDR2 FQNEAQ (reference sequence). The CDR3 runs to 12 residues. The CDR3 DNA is TGTGCCAGCAGCTTTGTGGGACGCGAGCAGTACTCC. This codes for CASSFVGREQYS.